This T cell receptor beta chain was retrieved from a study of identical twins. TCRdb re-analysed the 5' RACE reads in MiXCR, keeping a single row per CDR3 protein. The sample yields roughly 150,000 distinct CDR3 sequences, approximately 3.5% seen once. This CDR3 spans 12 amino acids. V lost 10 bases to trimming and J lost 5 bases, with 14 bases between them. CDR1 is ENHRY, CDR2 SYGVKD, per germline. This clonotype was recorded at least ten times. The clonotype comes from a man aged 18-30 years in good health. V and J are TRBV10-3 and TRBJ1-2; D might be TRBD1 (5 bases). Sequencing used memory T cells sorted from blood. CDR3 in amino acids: CATRQMEYGYTF. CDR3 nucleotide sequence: TGTGCCACCCGACAGATGGAGTATGGCTACACCTTC.